This T cell receptor beta chain emerged from a study of CD8+ T cells in alopecia areata (dated by TCRdb to 2016 to 2018). General notes on the study: The study used high-throughput TCRbeta sequencing to examine T cell clonal expansion in alopecia areata, in both the C3H/HeJ mouse model and human patients. The RNA source kit depended on sample type: the PAXgene miRNA kit for fixed scalp, the miRNeasy kit for PBMCs, and the RNeasy kit for mouse skin. On the human side, TCRbeta sequencing was run on scalp tissue and on sorted CD4+ and CD8+ peripheral blood T cells from healthy controls and from alopecia areata patients with either patchy or totalis/universalis disease. Clonality in the scalp was compared among normal scalp (n=4), patchy alopecia areata scalp (n=8), and alopecia totalis/universalis scalp (n=8). TCRbeta CDR3 regions were amplified by immunoSEQ multiplex PCR with 35 Vbeta forward and 13 Jbeta reverse primers.

The library was made by the immunoSEQ multiplex PCR assay. RNA was extracted from all samples and reverse transcribed into cDNA as template for TCR sequencing. First-strand cDNA was synthesized with SuperScript III using a 2:1 mix of oligo-dT and random hexamers. A synthetic immune receptor repertoire was used to measure amplification bias, and any remaining bias was corrected computationally. In the paper's pipeline: Raw reads were preprocessed to remove errors, and CDR3 was defined according to IMGT conventions as the region from the conserved cysteine to phenylalanine. Clonality was calculated as 1 minus Shannon entropy normalized by log2 of the number of productive unique TCRs. Whether scalp clones were CD4 or CD8 was inferred by matching scalp TCRbeta sequences against CD4 and CD8 repertoires sorted from blood. The immuneACCESS repertoire file appears here via TCRdb, limited to in-frame rearrangements. These files lack a portion of the clones; in checked studies, under half of the deficit traces to unresolved V genes, and the cause of the others is not known. That table gives V, J and clone size, and the DNA gave D and trimming. The sample table records over 14,000 clones; roughly three fifths of these occur just once. Approximately 3.5% of the sample is held by the ten biggest clonotypes.

Notes on this clone: This clone's antigen is unknown. No base qualities exist here, and no much larger clone lies one base off it.

What the work shows at the level of the full study, not this receptor alone: Scalp TCR repertoire analysis is complicated because resident alphabeta T cells in normal human skin are also sequenced, whereas mouse skin is dominated by gammadelta T cells. Compared with normal scalp, lesional scalp had higher clonality and more expanded CD8+ clones, particularly in alopecia totalis/universalis, a pattern that suggests antigenic drive. TCR sequences shared between patients were less clear than in mice, possibly partly because of HLA diversity in the patient population.

The CDR3 sequence holds 12 residues, the cysteine and phenylalanine included. Only the CDR3 DNA is retained, 36 bases long and in frame from the first base. The trim is 6 bases for V and 5 bases for J, with a gap of 8 bases between the germline ends. The germline V gene (reference sequence) supplies CDR1 MNHNY and CDR2 SVGAGI. In 4 or 5 patients from the biomarker study, an additional sort separated CD25+CD127- cells out of the CD4+ cells. Lesional scalp punch biopsies and peripheral blood were collected from alopecia areata patients. PBMCs were isolated by density centrifugation and stained for CD3, CD4 and CD8, and CD4+ and CD8+ T cells were sorted on a FACSAria. As part of a multicenter biomarker study, untreated alopecia areata patients were recruited.

The chain is made from TRBV6-6 and TRBJ2-1; no confident D gene assignment can be made. This clonotype was sampled from a human donor with alopecia areata. The sample taken for sequencing was CD4+ Tregs sorted from blood. CDR3 sequence: CASSSVNNEQFF. In nucleotides, the sequence is TGTGCCAGCAGCTCTGTGAACAATGAGCAGTTCTTC.